The 32 T cell receptor beta chains listed next were all sequenced from one sample in a study of cytomegalovirus exposure and HLA in healthy donors. The primer mix had 60 Vbeta and 13 Jbeta primers. Sequenced by immunoSEQ multiplex PCR; TCRdb stores in-frame clones only, minus some. The sample consists of 150,000 or so clones, more than 60% of them appearing once. Material for sequencing was PBMCs. Receptors originate from a woman aged 35 to 49 in good health and CMV-seronegative.

The chain combines TRBV6-6 with TRBJ2-5, with 10 bases fitting TRBD2. Germline CDR1 and CDR2: MNHNY and SVGAGI (reference sequence). V shed 8 bases, J shed 5 bases, and the junction held 8 bases outside the gene matches. This CDR3 is 14 amino acids long. CDR3 nucleotide sequence: TGTGCCAGCCTCCTCCCAGCGGGAGGGGAGACCCAGTACTTC. It specifies CASLLPAGGETQYF.

The gene calls are TRBV7-8 and TRBJ1-1; D call uncertain. V was cut by 1 base and J by 8 bases, with 8 bases left in between. Per the germline V gene, CDR1 is SGHVS and CDR2 is FQNEAQ. This CDR3 spans 12 amino acids. The CDR3 loop is CASSLVVAEAFF. The CDR3 nucleotides are TGTGCCAGCAGCTTAGTGGTGGCCGAAGCTTTCTTT.

The gene calls are TRBV11-2 and TRBJ1-4; D is ambiguous. CDR1 SGHAT and CDR2 FQNNGV come from the germline V gene. This CDR3 contains 15 residues. Between the trimmed V and J ends, which lost 1 base and 1 base, there was a span of 7 bases. The CDR3 DNA sequence: TGTGCCAGCAGCTTAGCTGCGGGAACTAATGAAAAACTGTTTTTT. The encoded protein is CASSLAAGTNEKLFF.

This chain connects TRBV7-2 to TRBJ2-1, with TRBD2 matching 15 bases. This CDR3 is 15 amino acids long. V dropped 5 bases and J dropped 11; count of bases not matched to a gene: 7. CDR1 is SGHTA, CDR2 FQGNSA, per germline. The chain's CDR3 is CASSNSGTSGGQQFF. Written as DNA, the CDR3 is TGTGCCAGCAGCAACTCCGGGACTAGCGGGGGGCAGCAGTTCTTC. The full variable domain, with the rest looked up from reference TRBV7-2 and TRBJ2-1, is GAGVSQSPSNKVTEKGKDVELRCDPISGHTALYWYRQSLGQGLEFLIYFQGNSAPDKSGLPSDRFSAERTGGSVSTLTIQRTQQEDSAVYLCASSNSGTSGGQQFFGPGTRLTVL.

This rearrangement joins TRBV7-2 to TRBJ1-2; D might be TRBD1 (5 bases). The V gene's germline CDR1 is SGHTA and CDR2 FQGNSA. V dropped 3 bases and J dropped 4 bases, with 12 bases sitting between them. This CDR3 contains 14 residues. The CDR3 nucleotides are TGTGCCAGCAGCTTCCCAGGGTTAAGCTATGGCTACACCTTC. This translates into CASSFPGLSYGYTF. Full variable domain (rest looked up from reference TRBV7-2 and TRBJ1-2): GAGVSQSPSNKVTEKGKDVELRCDPISGHTALYWYRQSLGQGLEFLIYFQGNSAPDKSGLPSDRFSAERTGGSVSTLTIQRTQQEDSAVYLCASSFPGLSYGYTFGSGTRLTVV.

This clone is a singleton in its sample. This rearrangement joins TRBV5-6 to TRBJ2-2; 8 bases fit TRBD2. The CDR3 runs to 17 residues. Germline V gene sequence: CDR1 SGHDT, CDR2 YYEEEE. The J segment lost 4 bases and the V segment lost 2 bases, leaving 10 bases of the junction unmatched. The CDR3 DNA follows: TGTGCCAGCAGCTTCTCCACGACTAGCGTATCCACCGGGGAGCTGTTTTTT. Its translation is CASSFSTTSVSTGELFF.

This clone showed up just a few times. The chain links TRBV6-1 to TRBJ1-1; TRBD1 is a possible D gene (6 bases). V was clipped by 2 bases and J by 11 bases, with 15 bases between them. Germline-derived CDR1 and CDR2 are MNHNS and SASEGT. The CDR3 is 13 residues long. CDR3 loop: CASSENWGLGAFF. DNA for the CDR3: TGTGCCAGCAGTGAAAATTGGGGGCTGGGTGCTTTCTTT.

The chain joins TRBV19 to TRBJ1-1, with D unclear. The CDR3 length is 13 residues. CDR1 is LNHDA, CDR2 SQIVND, per germline (reference sequence). V was clipped by 5 bases and J by 1 base, with 8 bases between them. The DNA of the CDR3 is TGTGCCAGTAGTTTGCGGGGGAACACTGAAGCTTTCTTT. Protein product: CASSLRGNTEAFF.

This clone was found a few times. The chain carries TRBV20-1 and TRBJ2-5; TRBD2 might be the D (5 bases). This CDR3 is 11 amino acids long. Deletions cut 7 bases from V and 5 bases from J, with 11 bases between. Germline loops: CDR1 DFQATT, CDR2 SNEGSKA (reference sequence). CDR3 sequence: CSGRAGETQYF. The DNA of the CDR3 is TGCAGTGGGCGGGCAGGTGAGACCCAGTACTTC.

This chain uses TRBV6-1 with TRBJ1-6; D remains ambiguous. The CDR3 runs 15 residues. The V end was cut by 3 bases, the J end by 13 bases, with 19 bases between. The germline CDR1 and CDR2 sequences are MNHNS and SASEGT. CDR3 bases: TGTGCCAGCAGTGAGATGGGCGGACTGTCGATCCCCCTCCACTTT. It is translated as CASSEMGGLSIPLHF.

The chain couples TRBV29-1 to TRBJ1-3; perhaps TRBD1 as D (5 bases). The germline V gene encodes CDR1 SQVTM and CDR2 ANQGSEA. Trimming took off 4 bases at V and 4 bases at J, with 14 bases between the two ends. This CDR3 has 14 residues. As DNA, the CDR3 is TGCAGCGTTGGATTCGCAGGGCCCGGAAACACCATATATTTT. Translating it yields CSVGFAGPGNTIYF.

The rearrangement uses TRBV10-3 and TRBJ1-4; the match to TRBD1 covers 7 bases. Trimming cost V 7 bases and J 7 bases; bases outside gene matches: 3. Per germline, CDR1 ENHRY and CDR2 SYGVKD. This CDR3 is 12 amino acids long. For the CDR3, the DNA is TGTGCCATCAAAGGACAGGCTGAAAAACTGTTTTTT. Amino acid sequence: CAIKGQAEKLFF.

The chain couples TRBV4-1 to TRBJ1-4, with TRBD1 identical over 9 bases. CDR3 length: 16 amino acids. The germline V gene has CDR1 MGHRA and CDR2 YSYEKL. The ends lost 1 base at V and 3 bases at J; junction bases unmatched: 3. CDR3 sequence reads: CASSQAGTGSNEKLFF. In nucleotides, the CDR3 is TGCGCCAGCAGCCAAGCGGGGACAGGGTCTAATGAAAAACTGTTTTTT.

The V gene is TRBV7-9, the J gene TRBJ2-3; 7 nucleotides align to TRBD2. V lost 5 bases and J lost 0; bases outside the gene matches: 5. The germline V gene encodes CDR1 SEHNR and CDR2 FQNEAQ (reference sequence). The CDR3 has 15 residues. CDR3 protein: CASSRLADSTDTQYF. The DNA of the CDR3 is TGTGCCAGCAGCCGACTAGCAGATAGCACAGATACGCAGTATTTT.

The chain combines TRBV19 with TRBJ2-2; 7 bases align to TRBD1. Losses at the gene ends were 6 bases for V and 6 bases for J; bases not matched to a gene: 7. This CDR3 is built from 14 residues. The germline V gene encodes CDR1 LNHDA and CDR2 SQIVND (reference sequence). The DNA for the CDR3 is TGTGCCAGTAGCACAGGGGAGAGGGCCGGGGAGCTGTTTTTT. Its protein is CASSTGERAGELFF.

This clone was seen just once. This chain connects TRBV5-6 to TRBJ2-7; D is unclear. This CDR3 contains 14 residues. V was pared by 1 base and J by 0 bases, with 8 bases between. Germline CDR1 SGHDT, CDR2 YYEEEE. The CDR3: CASSLPGFSYEQYV. CDR3 bases: TGTGCCAGCAGCTTGCCCGGGTTCTCCTACGAGCAGTACGTC.

V usage is TRBV6-1 and J usage is TRBJ1-2; 9 bases are a match to TRBD1. The germline V gene encodes CDR1 MNHNS and CDR2 SASEGT. V lost 2 bases to trimming and J lost 7 bases; unmatched junction nucleotides: 8. The CDR3 covers 15 residues. The CDR3 spells CASSEFGTGRVGYTF. The CDR3 DNA reads as TGTGCCAGCAGTGAATTTGGGACAGGGCGCGTTGGCTACACCTTC.

This clone was counted once. This chain joins TRBV2 and TRBJ2-3, with a tentative D call TRBD2 (6 bases). V was clipped by 11 bases and J by 4 bases, with 13 bases between them. The germline gives CDR1 SNHLY, CDR2 FYNNEI. The CDR3 has 12 amino acids. CDR3 nucleotide sequence: TGTGCCTCGGGGGTCCAGGCAGATACGCAGTATTTT. Protein sequence: CASGVQADTQYF.

This clone appeared a single time. This chain uses TRBV21-1 with TRBJ2-7; TRBD1, the table's D call, lacks a check against the DNA. TRBV21-1 is annotated as a pseudogene. The CDR3 has 17 residues. CDR3 bases: TGTGCCAGCAGCAAAGAAAAGAGGGGACAGGGGGAATTCGAGCAGTACTTC. Its translation is CASSKEKRGQGEFEQYF.

The chain has TRBV28 and TRBJ1-2; D is undetermined. Trimming took 6 bases from V and 6 from J, leaving 14 bases between them. The CDR3 is made up of 13 amino acids. Germline V CDR1 and CDR2: MDHEN, SYDVKM. CDR3 protein: CASRVRGRDGYTF. The CDR3 DNA reads TGTGCCAGCAGGGTCCGGGGTAGAGATGGCTACACCTTC.

This clone has just a few counts. The V and J genes are TRBV28 and TRBJ2-1, with TRBD2 matching over 7 bases. Germline trimming cut 4 bases from V and 7 bases from J; bases unmatched to any gene: 7. CDR1 and CDR2 (germline): MDHEN, SYDVKM. There are 14 residues in the CDR3. The DNA for the CDR3 is TGTGCCAGCAGTTCTGGAGCGGGGCTAAATGAGCAGTTCTTC. It encodes CASSSGAGLNEQFF. Drawing the rest from reference TRBV28 and TRBJ2-1, the complete variable domain is DVKVTQSSRYLVKRTGEKVFLECVQDMDHENMFWYRQDPGLGLRLIYFSYDVKMKEKGDIPEGYSVSREKKERFSLILESASTNQTSMYLCASSSGAGLNEQFFGPGTRLTVL.

V and J are TRBV7-8 and TRBJ1-1, with a tentative D call TRBD1 (6 bases). Germline CDR1 SGHVS, CDR2 FQNEAQ. V was shortened by 2 bases and J by 4 bases, with 14 bases between the two germline ends. The CDR3 length is 15 residues. CDR3 residues: CASSLRGGPGTEAFF. The CDR3 DNA sequence: TGTGCCAGCAGCTTAAGGGGGGGGCCGGGCACTGAAGCTTTCTTT.

The chain links TRBV5-1 to TRBJ2-1; TRBD1 agrees at 8 bases. The V gene end was trimmed by 3 bases and the J gene end by 6 bases; junction bases not matched to a gene: 8. CDR1 SGHRS and CDR2 YFSETQ come from the germline V gene. The CDR3 sequence is 15 residues long. CDR3: CASSSTGQGSNEQFF. The CDR3 DNA reads TGCGCCAGCAGCTCGACCGGACAGGGTTCCAATGAGCAGTTCTTC. The full variable domain, rest sourced from reference TRBV5-1 and TRBJ2-1, is KAGVTQTPRYLIKTRGQQVTLSCSPISGHRSVSWYQQTPGQGLQFLFEYFSETQRNKGNFPGRFSGRQFSNSRSEMNVSTLELGDSALYLCASSSTGQGSNEQFFGPGTRLTVL.

The sample holds one count of this clone. The chain links TRBV7-2 to TRBJ2-5; D unclear. CDR3 size: 15 residues. The V and J ends lost 5 bases and 4 bases respectively, with 17 bases between them. Per germline, CDR1 SGHTA and CDR2 FQGNSA. CDR3 amino acids: CASSPAAVGGETQYF. The CDR3 nucleotides are TGTGCCAGCAGCCCTGCCGCGGTGGGTGGAGAGACCCAGTACTTC.

This clone was counted a few times. The chain joins TRBV7-6 to TRBJ2-7; a possible D gene is TRBD2 (7 bases). Deletions cut 4 bases from V and 6 bases from J, with 19 bases between. Germline CDR1 reads SGHVS; CDR2 reads FNYEAQ. There are 15 residues in the CDR3. The CDR3 is CASSSPGGGAAEQYF. The CDR3 DNA reads as TGTGCCAGCAGCTCGCCCGGTGGGGGGGCGGCCGAGCAGTACTTC.

This clone was counted only a few times. The gene calls are TRBV4-1 and TRBJ1-6; D is perhaps TRBD1 (5 bases). The germline V gene has CDR1 MGHRA and CDR2 YSYEKL. Trimming removed 4 bases from V and 5 bases from J, with 15 bases in between. CDR3 length equals 16 residues. CDR3 in DNA: TGCGCCAGCAGCCCCTCGGGGACTTACGATAATTCACCCCTCCACTTT. It specifies CASSPSGTYDNSPLHF.

The rearrangement links TRBV30 to TRBJ1-1; D not certain. V lost 1 base to trimming and J lost 0 bases, with 6 bases between them. This CDR3 region has 13 residues. The germline CDR1 and CDR2 sequences are GTSNPN and SVGIG (reference sequence). The CDR3 coding sequence is TGTGCCTGGAGTGACAGCCTGAACACTGAAGCTTTCTTT. Translation: CAWSDSLNTEAFF. Full variable domain (remainder filled in from reference TRBV30 and TRBJ1-1): SQTIHQWPATLVQPVGSPLSLECTVEGTSNPNLYWYRQAAGRGLQLLFYSVGIGQISSEVPQNLSASRPQDRQFILSSKKLLLSDSGFYLCAWSDSLNTEAFFGQGTRLTVV.

The rearrangement links TRBV19 to TRBJ1-1; 7 bases map to TRBD1. CDR1 and CDR2 (germline): LNHDA, SQIVND (reference sequence). CDR3 size: 15 residues. Unmatched junction bases numbered 5, after V lost 4 bases and J lost 0 bases. CDR3 bases: TGTGCCAGTAGTAGAGGGACAGCCCTGAACACTGAAGCTTTCTTT. As protein: CASSRGTALNTEAFF.

The chain employs TRBV7-9 and TRBJ2-5; possibly TRBD2 for D (6 bases). The V gene lost 8 bases and the J gene lost 2 bases, with 15 bases spanning the gap. Germline V gives CDR1 SEHNR, CDR2 FQNEAQ (reference sequence). CDR3 length equals 14 residues. The CDR3 sequence is CASPEDGGQETQYF. CDR3 DNA sequence: TGTGCCAGCCCCGAGGATGGGGGGCAAGAGACCCAGTACTTC.

The chain recombines TRBV4-1 with TRBJ1-5; D gene uncertain. The CDR3 covers 13 residues. Per germline, CDR1 MGHRA and CDR2 YSYEKL. V was pared by 4 bases and J by 7 bases, with 11 bases between. The CDR3 here is CASSPETEQPQHF. CDR3 coding DNA: TGCGCCAGCAGCCCAGAGACGGAGCAGCCCCAGCATTTT.

The V gene is TRBV6-1, the J gene TRBJ2-7; 10 nucleotides line up with TRBD1. The CDR3 is 14 amino acids. Losses at the gene ends were 3 bases for V and 4 bases for J; bases not matched to a gene: 3. Germline CDR1 MNHNS, CDR2 SASEGT. CDR3 residues: CASSDWTGGYEQYF. The CDR3 nucleotides are TGTGCCAGCAGTGATTGGACAGGGGGGTACGAGCAGTACTTC.

CDR3 in amino acids: CASRITGGQRYGYTF. For the CDR3, the DNA is TGCGCCAGCAGAATCACCGGTGGACAGCGCTATGGCTACACCTTC. The chain combines TRBV5-1 with TRBJ1-2, with D perhaps TRBD1 (6 bases). From germline, CDR1 is SGHRS and CDR2 YFSETQ. The CDR3 length is 15 residues. V shed 5 bases and J shed 4 bases, with 18 bases lying between them.